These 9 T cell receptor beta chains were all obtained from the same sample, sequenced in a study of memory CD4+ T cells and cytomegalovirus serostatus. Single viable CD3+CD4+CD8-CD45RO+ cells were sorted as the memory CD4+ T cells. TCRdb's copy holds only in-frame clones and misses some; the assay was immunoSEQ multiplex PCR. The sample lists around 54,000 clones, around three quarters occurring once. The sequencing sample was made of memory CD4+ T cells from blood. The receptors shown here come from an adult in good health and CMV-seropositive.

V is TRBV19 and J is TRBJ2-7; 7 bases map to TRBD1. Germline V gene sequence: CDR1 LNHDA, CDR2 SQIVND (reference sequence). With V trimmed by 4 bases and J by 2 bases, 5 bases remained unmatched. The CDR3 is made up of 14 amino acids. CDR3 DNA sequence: TGTGCCAGTAGTACGCGACAGGGCGCCTACGAGCAGTACTTC. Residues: CASSTRQGAYEQYF.

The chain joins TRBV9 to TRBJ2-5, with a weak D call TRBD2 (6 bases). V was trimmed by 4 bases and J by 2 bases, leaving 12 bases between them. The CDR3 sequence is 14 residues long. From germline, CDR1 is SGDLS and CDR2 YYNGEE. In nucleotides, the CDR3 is TGTGCCAGCAGCCCAGGAGGGATGCAAGAGACCCAGTACTTC. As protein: CASSPGGMQETQYF.

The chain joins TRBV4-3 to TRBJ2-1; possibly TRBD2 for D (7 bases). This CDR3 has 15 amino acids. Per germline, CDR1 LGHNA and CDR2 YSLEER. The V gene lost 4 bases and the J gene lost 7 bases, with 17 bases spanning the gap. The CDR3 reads CASSRGGPGQNEQFF. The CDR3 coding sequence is TGCGCCAGCAGCCGGGGGGGGCCGGGGCAGAATGAGCAGTTCTTC.

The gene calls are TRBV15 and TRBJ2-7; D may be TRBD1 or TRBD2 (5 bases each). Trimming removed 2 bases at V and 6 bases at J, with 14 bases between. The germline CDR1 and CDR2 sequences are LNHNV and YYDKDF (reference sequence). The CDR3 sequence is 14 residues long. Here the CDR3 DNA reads TGTGCCACCAGCAGACTCGGGACGGTCCGCGAGCAGTACTTC. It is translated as CATSRLGTVREQYF.

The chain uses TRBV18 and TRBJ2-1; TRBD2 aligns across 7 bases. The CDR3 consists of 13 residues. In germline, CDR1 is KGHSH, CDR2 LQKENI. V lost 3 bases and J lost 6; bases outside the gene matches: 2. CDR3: CASSPGGGNEQFF. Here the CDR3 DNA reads TGTGCCAGCTCACCGGGCGGGGGCAATGAGCAGTTCTTC.

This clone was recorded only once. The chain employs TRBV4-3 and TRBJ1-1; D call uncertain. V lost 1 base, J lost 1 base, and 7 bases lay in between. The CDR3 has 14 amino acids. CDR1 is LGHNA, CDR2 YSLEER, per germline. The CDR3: CASSQGRENTEAFF. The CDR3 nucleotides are TGCGCCAGCAGCCAAGGGCGAGAGAACACTGAAGCTTTCTTT.

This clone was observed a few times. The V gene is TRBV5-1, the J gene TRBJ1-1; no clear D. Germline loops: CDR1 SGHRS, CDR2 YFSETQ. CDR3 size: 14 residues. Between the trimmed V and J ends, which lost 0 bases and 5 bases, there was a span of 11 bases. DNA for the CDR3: TGCGCCAGCAGCTTGGAGATTGGGGAGACTGAAGCTTTCTTT. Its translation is CASSLEIGETEAFF.

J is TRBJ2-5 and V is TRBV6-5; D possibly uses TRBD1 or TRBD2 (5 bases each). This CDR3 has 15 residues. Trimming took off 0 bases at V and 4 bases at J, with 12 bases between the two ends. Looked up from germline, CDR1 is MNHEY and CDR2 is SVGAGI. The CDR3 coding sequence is TGTGCCAGCAGTTACTCCGGGACCCTCCCAGAGACCCAGTACTTC. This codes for CASSYSGTLPETQYF.

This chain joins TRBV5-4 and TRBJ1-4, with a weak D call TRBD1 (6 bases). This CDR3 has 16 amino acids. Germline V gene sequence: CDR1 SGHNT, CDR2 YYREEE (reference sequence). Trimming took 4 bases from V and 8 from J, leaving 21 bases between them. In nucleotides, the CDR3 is TGTGCCAGCAGCGACCGGGTTAGGGGGGGCGAGGAAAAACTGTTTTTT. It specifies CASSDRVRGGEEKLFF. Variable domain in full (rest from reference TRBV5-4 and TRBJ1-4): ETGVTQSPTHLIKTRGQQVTLRCSSQSGHNTVSWYQQALGQGPQFIFQYYREEENGRGNFPPRFSGLQFPNYSSELNVNALELDDSALYLCASSDRVRGGEEKLFFGSGTQLSVL.